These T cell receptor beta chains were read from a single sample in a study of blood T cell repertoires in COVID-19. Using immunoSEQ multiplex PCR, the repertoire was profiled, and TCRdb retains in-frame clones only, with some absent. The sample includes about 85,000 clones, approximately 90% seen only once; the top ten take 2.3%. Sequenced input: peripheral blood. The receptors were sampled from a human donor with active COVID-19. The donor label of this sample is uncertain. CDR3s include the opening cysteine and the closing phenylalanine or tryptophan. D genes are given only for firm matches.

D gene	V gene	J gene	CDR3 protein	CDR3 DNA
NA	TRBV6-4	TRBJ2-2	CASSDSWQTGELFF	TGTGCCAGCAGTGACTCGTGGCAAACCGGGGAGCTGTTTTTT
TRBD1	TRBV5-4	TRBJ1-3	CASSRTGEAGNTIYF	TGTGCCAGCAGCCGGACAGGGGAAGCGGGAAACACCATATATTTT
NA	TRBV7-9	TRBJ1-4	CASSRDEWGANEKLFF	TGTGCCAGCAGCCGCGACGAATGGGGGGCTAATGAAAAACTGTTTTTT
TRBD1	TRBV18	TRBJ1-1	CASSTYRGQDTEAFF	TGTGCCAGCTCAACCTACAGGGGGCAAGACACTGAAGCTTTCTTT
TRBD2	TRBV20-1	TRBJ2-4	CSASRAGGPTAKNIQYF	TGCAGTGCTAGTCGAGCGGGGGGACCGACTGCCAAAAACATTCAGTACTTC
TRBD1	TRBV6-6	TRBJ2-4	CASSPSTGPNIQYF	TGTGCCAGCAGCCCTTCGACAGGGCCGAACATTCAGTACTTC
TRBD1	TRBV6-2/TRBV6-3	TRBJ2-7	CASSTRTGVTYEQYF	TGTGCCAGCAGTACACGGACAGGGGTCACCTACGAGCAGTACTTC
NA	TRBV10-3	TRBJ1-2	CAIGAGYGYTF	TGTGCCATCGGGGCAGGCTATGGCTACACCTTC
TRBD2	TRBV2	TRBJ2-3	CASSAGTSGGATDTQYF	TGTGCCAGCAGTGCCGGGACTAGCGGGGGGGCCACAGATACGCAGTATTTT
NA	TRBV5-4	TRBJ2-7	CASSLRTDRAYEQYF	TGTGCCAGCAGCTTGAGGACAGACCGAGCCTACGAGCAGTACTTC
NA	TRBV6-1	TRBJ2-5	CASSSPDFYQETQYF	TGTGCCAGCAGTTCCCCGGACTTTTACCAAGAGACCCAGTACTTC
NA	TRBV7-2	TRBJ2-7	CASSLARDEQYF	TGTGCCAGCAGCTTAGCCCGTGACGAGCAGTACTTC
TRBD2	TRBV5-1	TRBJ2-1	CASSGTSGYNEQFF	TGCGCCAGCAGCGGGACTAGCGGATACAATGAGCAGTTCTTC
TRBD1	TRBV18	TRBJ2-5	CASSYGSVGQGREETQYF	TGTGCCAGCTCTTACGGTTCCGTGGGACAGGGGCGAGAAGAGACCCAGTACTTC
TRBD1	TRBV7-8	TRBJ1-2	CASRQFRDRGLGGYTF	TGTGCCAGCAGACAATTCCGGGACAGGGGATTAGGGGGCTACACCTTC
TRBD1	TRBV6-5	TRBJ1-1	CASSYSPRQGEAFF	TGTGCCAGCAGTTACTCCCCCAGACAGGGTGAAGCTTTCTTT
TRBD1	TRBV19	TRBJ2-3	CASSMTGGVNTQYF	TGTGCCAGTAGTATGACAGGGGGCGTAAATACGCAGTATTTT
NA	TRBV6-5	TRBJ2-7	CASSPSRIYEQYF	TGTGCCAGCAGCCCCTCGAGGATCTACGAGCAGTACTTC